These 15 T cell receptor beta chains came from one sample sequenced in a study of T cell responses to AZD1222 COVID-19 vaccine (dated by TCRdb to the early 2020s). Library creation used the immunoSEQ multiplex PCR assay. Entries here come from immuneACCESS through TCRdb and include only in-frame sequences with V and J called. Some clones fail to appear in such tables; in the studies checked, an unresolved V gene covers under half of the shortfall, and the cause of the remainder is unknown. For this sample there are roughly 140,000 clones; roughly nine tenths appear just once. 9.3% of the sample rests with the top ten. The meaning of the sample's time point label: about 28 days (+/-7) after the second vaccine dose. Sequencing used peripheral blood, obtained 28 days after the second AZD1222 dose. The source of these receptors is an adult who received the AZD1222 COVID-19 vaccine.

The genes are TRBV14 and TRBJ1-1, with D unresolved. The length of the CDR3 is 14 residues. V was shortened by 1 base and J by 9 bases, with 15 bases between the two germline ends. Germline V gives CDR1 SGHDN, CDR2 FVKESK. The CDR3 nucleotides are TGTGCCAGCAGCCAAGTAAATGGGATGGGAAAAGCTTTCTTT. Its protein is CASSQVNGMGKAFF.

The chain couples TRBV15 to TRBJ2-7, with TRBD1 identical over 7 bases. The CDR3 is 15 residues long. With 5 bases clipped from V and 1 base from J, the junction kept 8 bases outside the gene matches. Germline V gives CDR1 LNHNV, CDR2 YYDKDF (reference sequence). The CDR3 DNA reads TGTGCCACCAGCTCCTGGACAGGCGTTTCCTACGAGCAGTACTTC. This translates into CATSSWTGVSYEQYF.

This clone was observed once. The V gene is TRBV3-1 (or the pseudogene TRBV3-2), the J gene TRBJ2-3; D possibly corresponds to TRBD1 (8 bases). The CDR3 spans 16 residues. Looked up from germline, CDR1 is LGHDT and CDR2 is YNNKEL (reference sequence). Trimming shortened V by 4 bases and J by 5 bases, and 19 bases separated the two germline ends. CDR3 coding DNA: TGTGCCAGCAGCCCAGATCAAACAGGGGGGGGAGATACGCAGTATTTT. Residues: CASSPDQTGGGDTQYF.

This chain uses TRBV7-7 with TRBJ1-4, with D hard to call. From germline, CDR1 is SSHAT and CDR2 FNYEAQ (reference sequence). The ends were cut back, 1 base at V and 2 bases at J, with 11 bases in the middle. This CDR3 has 16 amino acids. Here the CDR3 DNA reads TGTGCCAGCAGCTTAGACGTGGGCTGCACTAATGAAAAACTGTTTTTT. As protein: CASSLDVGCTNEKLFF.

This chain uses TRBV27 with TRBJ1-4, with 7 bases aligning to TRBD1. J was trimmed by 5 bases and V by 8 bases; bases with no gene match: 14. Germline assignment: CDR1 MNHEY and CDR2 SMNVEV (reference sequence). The CDR3 loop spans 16 amino acids. CDR3 in DNA: TGTGCCAGCTGCCCGGAGCCGACAGGGTCGAATGAAAAACTGTTTTTT. Amino acids: CASCPEPTGSNEKLFF.

The sample holds one count of this clone. This chain joins TRBV7-9 and TRBJ1-1, with TRBD1 matching over 10 bases. The CDR3 totals 12 residues. Germline lookup yields CDR1 SEHNR and CDR2 FQNEAQ (reference sequence). With 5 bases clipped from V and 11 bases from J, the junction kept 5 bases outside the gene matches. CDR3: CASSVDRGPAFF. Written as DNA, the CDR3 is TGTGCCAGCAGCGTAGACAGGGGGCCTGCTTTCTTT.

This clone showed up just a few times. The chain recombines TRBV5-5 with TRBJ2-1; 13 bases match TRBD2. This CDR3 comprises 17 residues. Germline CDR1 reads SGHKS; CDR2 reads YYEKEE (reference sequence). Trimming at V came to 2 bases and at J to 3 bases, leaving 5 bases not matched to a gene. CDR3 sequence reads: CASSLGTSGRGYNEQFF. Here the CDR3 DNA reads TGTGCCAGCAGCTTAGGCACTAGCGGGAGGGGCTACAATGAGCAGTTCTTC.

The chain uses TRBV15 and TRBJ2-3, with 13 bases that match TRBD2. This CDR3 contains 19 residues. Germline CDR1 reads LNHNV; CDR2 reads YYDKDF (reference sequence). Trimming cost V 0 bases and J 0 bases; bases outside gene matches: 6. As DNA, the CDR3 is TGTGCCACCAGCAGAGACCGGAAGGGACTAGCGGGGAGCACAGATACGCAGTATTTT. Translation gives CATSRDRKGLAGSTDTQYF. The variable domain in full, completed from reference TRBV15 and TRBJ2-3, reads DAMVIQNPRYQVTQFGKPVTLSCSQTLNHNVMYWYQQKSSQAPKLLFHYYDKDFNNEADTPDNFQSRRPNTSFCFLDIRSPGLGDTAMYLCATSRDRKGLAGSTDTQYFGPGTRLTVL.

The rearrangement links TRBV4-1 to TRBJ2-3, with 8 nucleotides matching TRBD2. There are 21 residues in the CDR3. Germline V CDR1 and CDR2: MGHRA, YSYEKL. J lost 0 bases, V lost 2 bases, and 19 bases had no gene match. In DNA, the CDR3 is TGCGCCAGCAGCCAATCTGGGGCTAGCGGGCGCCCCCGCCATAGCACAGATACGCAGTATTTT. It specifies CASSQSGASGRPRHSTDTQYF.

The chain recombines TRBV19 with TRBJ1-5, with D unclear. Trimming removed 7 bases from V and 7 bases from J, with 14 bases in between. This CDR3 has 13 residues. CDR1 and CDR2 (germline): LNHDA, SQIVND (reference sequence). Here the CDR3 reads CASNGRVGQPQHF. Here the CDR3 DNA reads TGTGCCAGTAATGGAAGGGTCGGACAGCCCCAGCATTTT.

This chain uses TRBV5-4 with TRBJ1-2; D is possibly TRBD1 (6 bases). V lost 4 bases and J lost 8, with 24 bases in between. The V gene's germline CDR1 is SGHNT and CDR2 YYREEE (reference sequence). The CDR3 runs to 16 residues. The CDR3 nucleotides are TGTGCCAGCAGCCCGATCCCTCTACCCGACAGGCAGGGCTACACCTTC. Its translation is CASSPIPLPDRQGYTF.

This rearrangement joins TRBV10-2 to TRBJ2-2, with D tentatively TRBD1 or TRBD2 (6 bases each). V was shortened by 7 bases and J by 3 bases, with 15 bases between the two germline ends. This CDR3 contains 15 residues. CDR1 is WSHSY and CDR2 is SAAADI in the germline V gene. The CDR3 reads CASTGTGGDTGELFF. CDR3 bases: TGCGCCAGCACGGGGACCGGGGGCGACACCGGGGAGCTGTTTTTT.

The genes are TRBV30 and TRBJ1-3; no definite D call. Trimming cost V 3 bases and J 8 bases, with 5 bases left between them. Looked up from germline, CDR1 is GTSNPN and CDR2 is SVGIG (reference sequence). The CDR3 runs 10 residues. The CDR3: CAWREDTIYF. The CDR3 DNA is TGTGCCTGGAGAGAGGACACCATATATTTT.

The chain joins TRBV27 to TRBJ2-7; a weak D match, TRBD2 (6 bases). The V and J ends lost 3 bases and 2 bases respectively, with 14 bases between them. The CDR3 runs 15 residues. Germline V gene sequence: CDR1 MNHEY, CDR2 SMNVEV (reference sequence). CDR3 coding DNA: TGTGCCAGCAGTTTCTCTCGCGGGGCAACCTACGAGCAGTACTTC. Its translation: CASSFSRGATYEQYF.

This chain connects TRBV27 to TRBJ1-1; a possible D gene is TRBD1 (6 bases). V shed 6 bases and J shed 6 bases, with 20 bases lying between them. The germline V gene has CDR1 MNHEY and CDR2 SMNVEV (reference sequence). The CDR3 sequence is 15 residues long. The CDR3 sequence is CASRLNSGVKSEAFF. In nucleotides, the CDR3 is TGTGCCAGCAGGCTCAACTCAGGGGTCAAGTCTGAAGCTTTCTTT.